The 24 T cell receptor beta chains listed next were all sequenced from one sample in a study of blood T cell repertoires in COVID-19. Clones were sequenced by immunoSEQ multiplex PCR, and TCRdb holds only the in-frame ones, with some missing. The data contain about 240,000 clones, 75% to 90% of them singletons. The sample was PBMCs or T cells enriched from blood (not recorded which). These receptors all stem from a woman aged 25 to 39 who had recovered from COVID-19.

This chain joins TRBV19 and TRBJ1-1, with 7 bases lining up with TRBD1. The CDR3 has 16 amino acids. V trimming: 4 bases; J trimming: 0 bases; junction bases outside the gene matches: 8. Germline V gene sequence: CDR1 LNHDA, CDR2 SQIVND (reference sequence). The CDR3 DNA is TGTGCCAGTAGTACCCCCACCGGACAGGTGAACACTGAAGCTTTCTTT. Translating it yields CASSTPTGQVNTEAFF.

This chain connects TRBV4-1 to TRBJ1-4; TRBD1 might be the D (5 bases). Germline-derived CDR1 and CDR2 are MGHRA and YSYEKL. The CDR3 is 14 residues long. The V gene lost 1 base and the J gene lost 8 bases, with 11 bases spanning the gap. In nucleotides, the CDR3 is TGCGCCAGCAGCCAAGCAGGGTTTGGGGAAAAACTGTTTTTT. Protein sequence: CASSQAGFGEKLFF.

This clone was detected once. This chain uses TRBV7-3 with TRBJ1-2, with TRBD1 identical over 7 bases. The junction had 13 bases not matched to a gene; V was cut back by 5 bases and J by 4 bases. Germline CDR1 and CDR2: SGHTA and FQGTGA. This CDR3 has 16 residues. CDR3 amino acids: CASSSVPGQSRYGYTF. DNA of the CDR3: TGTGCCAGCAGCAGCGTCCCGGGACAGTCCCGCTATGGCTACACCTTC.

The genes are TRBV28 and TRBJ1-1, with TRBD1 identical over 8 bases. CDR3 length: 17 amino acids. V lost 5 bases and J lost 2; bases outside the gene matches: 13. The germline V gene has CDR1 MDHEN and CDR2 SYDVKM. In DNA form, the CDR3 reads TGTGCCAGCAGTAGACTTCAGGGGGCTGGGGGAAACACTGAAGCTTTCTTT. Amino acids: CASSRLQGAGGNTEAFF.

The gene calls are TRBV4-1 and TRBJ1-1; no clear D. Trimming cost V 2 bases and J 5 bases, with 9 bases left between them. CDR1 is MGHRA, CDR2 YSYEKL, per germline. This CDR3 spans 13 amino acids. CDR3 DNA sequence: TGCGCCAGCAGCCAACAGAGAGGTACTGAAGCTTTCTTT. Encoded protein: CASSQQRGTEAFF.

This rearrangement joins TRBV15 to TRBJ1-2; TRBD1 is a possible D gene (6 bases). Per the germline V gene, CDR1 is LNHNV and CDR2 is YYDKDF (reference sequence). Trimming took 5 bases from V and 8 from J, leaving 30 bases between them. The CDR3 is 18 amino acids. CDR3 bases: TGTGCCACCAGCGGAGGGGGGAGGGTTTATGGCCAGTCGTGGGGCTACACCTTC. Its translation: CATSGGGRVYGQSWGYTF.

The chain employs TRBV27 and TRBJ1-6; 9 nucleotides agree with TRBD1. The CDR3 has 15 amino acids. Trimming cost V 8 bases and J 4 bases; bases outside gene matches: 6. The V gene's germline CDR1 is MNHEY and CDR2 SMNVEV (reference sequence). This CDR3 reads CASGRQGVYNSPLHF. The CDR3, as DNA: TGTGCCAGCGGAAGACAGGGGGTTTATAATTCACCCCTCCACTTT.

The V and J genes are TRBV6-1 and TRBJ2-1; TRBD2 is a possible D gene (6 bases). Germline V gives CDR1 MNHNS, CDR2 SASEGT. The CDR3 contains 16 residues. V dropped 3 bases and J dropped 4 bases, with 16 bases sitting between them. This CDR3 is CASSDGDSGLYNEQFF. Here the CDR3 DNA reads TGTGCCAGCAGTGATGGGGATAGCGGTCTATACAATGAGCAGTTCTTC.

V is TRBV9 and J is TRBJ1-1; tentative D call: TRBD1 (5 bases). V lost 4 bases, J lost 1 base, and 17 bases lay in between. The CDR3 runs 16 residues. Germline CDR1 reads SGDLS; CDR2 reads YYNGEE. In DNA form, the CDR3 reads TGTGCCAGCAGCCCACGATTCGCGGGGGGGAACACTGAAGCTTTCTTT. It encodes CASSPRFAGGNTEAFF.

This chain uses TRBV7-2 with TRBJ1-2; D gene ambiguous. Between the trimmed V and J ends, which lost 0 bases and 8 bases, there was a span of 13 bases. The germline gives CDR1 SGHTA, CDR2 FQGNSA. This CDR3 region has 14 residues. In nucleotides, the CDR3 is TGTGCCAGCAGCTTAGCGGCGGCGCCGGGGGGCTACACCTTC. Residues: CASSLAAAPGGYTF.

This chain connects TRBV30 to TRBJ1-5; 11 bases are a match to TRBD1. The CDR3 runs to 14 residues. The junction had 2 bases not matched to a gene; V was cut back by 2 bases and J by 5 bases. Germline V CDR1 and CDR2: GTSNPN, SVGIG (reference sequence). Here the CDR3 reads CAWSKDRGHQPQHF. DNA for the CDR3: TGTGCCTGGAGTAAGGACAGGGGGCATCAGCCCCAGCATTTT.

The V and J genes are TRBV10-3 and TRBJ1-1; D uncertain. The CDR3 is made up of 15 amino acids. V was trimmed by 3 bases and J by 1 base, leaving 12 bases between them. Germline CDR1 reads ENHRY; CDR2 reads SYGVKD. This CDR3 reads CAISDHGRANTEAFF. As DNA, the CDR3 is TGTGCCATCAGTGATCACGGGAGGGCGAACACTGAAGCTTTCTTT.

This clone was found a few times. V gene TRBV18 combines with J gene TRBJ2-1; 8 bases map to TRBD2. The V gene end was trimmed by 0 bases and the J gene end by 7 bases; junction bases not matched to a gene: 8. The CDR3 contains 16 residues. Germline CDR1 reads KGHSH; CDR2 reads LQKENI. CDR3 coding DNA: TGTGCCAGCTCACCACCCAGTGCGGGAGGAGGGAATGAGCAGTTCTTC. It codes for CASSPPSAGGGNEQFF.

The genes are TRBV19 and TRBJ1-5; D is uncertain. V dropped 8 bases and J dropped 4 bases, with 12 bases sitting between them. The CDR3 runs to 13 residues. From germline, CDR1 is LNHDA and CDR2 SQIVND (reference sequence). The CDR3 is CASSLARNQPQHF. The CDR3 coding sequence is TGTGCCAGTTCCTTAGCCAGAAATCAGCCCCAGCATTTT.

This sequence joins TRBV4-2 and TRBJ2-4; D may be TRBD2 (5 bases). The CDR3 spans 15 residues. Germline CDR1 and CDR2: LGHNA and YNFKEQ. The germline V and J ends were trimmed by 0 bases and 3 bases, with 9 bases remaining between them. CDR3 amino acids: CASSQDVRGKNIQYF. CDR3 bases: TGTGCCAGCAGCCAAGATGTTCGGGGCAAAAACATTCAGTACTTC.

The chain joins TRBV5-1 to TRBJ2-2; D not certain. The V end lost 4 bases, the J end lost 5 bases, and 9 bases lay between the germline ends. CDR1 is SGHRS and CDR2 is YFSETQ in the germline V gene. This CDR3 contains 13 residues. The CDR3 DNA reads TGCGCCAGCAGCCCGGGTCTAACCGGGGAGCTGTTTTTT. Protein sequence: CASSPGLTGELFF.

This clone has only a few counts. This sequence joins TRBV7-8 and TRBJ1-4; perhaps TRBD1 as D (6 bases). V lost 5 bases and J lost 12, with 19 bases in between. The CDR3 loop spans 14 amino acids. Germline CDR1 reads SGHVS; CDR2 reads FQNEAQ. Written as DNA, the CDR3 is TGTGCCAGCAGCCCGAGGACAGCCCTGTTAGAACTGTTTTTT. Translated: CASSPRTALLELFF.

The CDR3 here is CASSSASTYEQYF. Here the CDR3 DNA reads TGTGCCAGCAGCTCAGCCAGTACCTACGAGCAGTACTTC. V is TRBV7-9 and J is TRBJ2-7; D gene uncertain. Trimming removed 4 bases at V and 2 bases at J, with 9 bases between. The CDR3 is made up of 13 amino acids. In germline, CDR1 is SEHNR, CDR2 FQNEAQ (reference sequence). The full variable domain, in which reference TRBV7-9 and TRBJ2-7 provide the parts outside the CDR3, is DTGVSQNPRHKITKRGQNVTFRCDPISEHNRLYWYRQTLGQGPEFLTYFQNEAQLEKSRLLSDRFSAERPKGSFSTLEIQRTEQGDSAMYLCASSSASTYEQYFGPGTRLTVT.

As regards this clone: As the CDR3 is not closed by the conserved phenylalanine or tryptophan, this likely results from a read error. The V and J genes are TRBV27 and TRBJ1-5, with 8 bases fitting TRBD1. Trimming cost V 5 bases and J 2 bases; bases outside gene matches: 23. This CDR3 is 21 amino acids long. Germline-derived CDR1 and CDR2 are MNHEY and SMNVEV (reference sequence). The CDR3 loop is CASSPLIYRDRILVGNQPQHL. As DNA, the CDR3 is TGTGCCAGCAGTCCTCTCATCTACCGGGACAGGATTTTAGTTGGCAATCAGCCCCAGCATCTT.

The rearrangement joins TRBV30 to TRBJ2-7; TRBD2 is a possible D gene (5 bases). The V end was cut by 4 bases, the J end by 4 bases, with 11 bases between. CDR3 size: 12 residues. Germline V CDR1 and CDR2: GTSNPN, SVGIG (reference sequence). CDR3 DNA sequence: TGTGCCTGGAAGCGGTATCCTTACGAGCAGTACTTC. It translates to CAWKRYPYEQYF.

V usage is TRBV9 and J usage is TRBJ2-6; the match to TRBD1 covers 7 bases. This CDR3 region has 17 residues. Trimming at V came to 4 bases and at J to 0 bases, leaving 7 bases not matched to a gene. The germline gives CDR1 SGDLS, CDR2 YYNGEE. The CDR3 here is CASSPDRRRSGANVLTF. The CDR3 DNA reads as TGTGCCAGCAGCCCGGACAGGCGACGCTCTGGGGCCAACGTCCTGACTTTC.

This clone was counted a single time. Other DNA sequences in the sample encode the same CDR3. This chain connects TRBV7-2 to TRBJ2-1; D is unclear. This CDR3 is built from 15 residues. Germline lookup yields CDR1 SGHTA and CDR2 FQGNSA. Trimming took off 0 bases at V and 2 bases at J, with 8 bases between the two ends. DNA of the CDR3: TGTGCCAGCAGCTTAGCCGGCGGAGCCTACAATGAGCAGTTCTTC. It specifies CASSLAGGAYNEQFF.

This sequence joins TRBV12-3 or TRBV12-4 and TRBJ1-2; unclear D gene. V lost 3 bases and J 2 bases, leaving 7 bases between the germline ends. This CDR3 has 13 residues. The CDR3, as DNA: TGTGCCAGCAGTTTTGAGGTAAACTATGGCTACACCTTC. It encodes CASSFEVNYGYTF.

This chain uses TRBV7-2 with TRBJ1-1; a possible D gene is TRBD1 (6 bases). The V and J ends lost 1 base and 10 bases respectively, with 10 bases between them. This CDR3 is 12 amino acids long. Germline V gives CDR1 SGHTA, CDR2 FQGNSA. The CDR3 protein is CASSLGDRIAFF. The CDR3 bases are TGTGCCAGCAGCTTAGGAGACAGGATAGCTTTCTTT.